Presented here are 21 T cell receptor beta chains from one specimen sequenced in a study of CD8+CD57+ T cells in acquired aplastic anemia. Whoever was chosen for sequencing had shown CD8+CD57+ cell expansion by flow cytometry. Genomic DNA provided the template from which TCR beta VDJ and CDR3 profiles were obtained. MiXCR, run by TCRdb on the reads, gives a single entry per CDR3 protein. The sample contains 450,000 to 600,000 distinct CDR3 sequences, around 32% of which appear only once. The sample taken for sequencing was sorted CD4+, CD8+, or CD8+CD57+ T cells (not recorded which) from PBMCs. Receptors were obtained from a human donor with aplastic anemia.

This clonotype was observed a single time. The chain carries TRBV20-1 and TRBJ1-2; D remains ambiguous. Looked up from germline, CDR1 is DFQATT and CDR2 is SNEGSKA (reference sequence). V shed 4 bases and J shed 4 bases, with 7 bases lying between them. CDR3 length equals 11 residues. The CDR3 region is CSATLGYGYTF. CDR3 DNA sequence: TGCAGTGCTACGTTGGGCTATGGCTACACCTTC.

This clonotype came up many times. Here the CDR3 reads CASSGYGGLSTEAFF. The CDR3 bases are TGTGCCAGCAGCGGGTACGGGGGGCTGAGCACTGAAGCTTTCTTT. The V gene is TRBV9, the J gene TRBJ1-1; D possibly corresponds to TRBD1 (6 bases). This CDR3 is 15 amino acids long. From germline, CDR1 is SGDLS and CDR2 YYNGEE. V lost 3 bases to trimming and J lost 4 bases, with 16 bases between them.

This clonotype was found many times. CDR3 nucleotide sequence: TGTGCCAGTAGGCCGCCTGGGGGACGGTACAATTCACCCCTCCACTTT. Translation: CASRPPGGRYNSPLHF. The V and J genes are TRBV19 and TRBJ1-6; a weak D match, TRBD1 (5 bases). The CDR3 sequence is 16 residues long. Trimming cost V 6 bases and J 7 bases, with 19 bases left between them. Germline CDR1 LNHDA, CDR2 SQIVND (reference sequence).

The V and J genes are TRBV24-1 and TRBJ2-7; TRBD2 agrees at 13 bases. Trimming cost V 4 bases and J 3 bases; bases outside gene matches: 8. The CDR3 is made up of 17 amino acids. Per germline, CDR1 KGHDR and CDR2 SFDVKD. DNA for the CDR3: TGTGCCACCAGTGACCCAAGGACTAGCGGGAGTTACTACGAGCAGTACTTC. Translation gives CATSDPRTSGSYYEQYF.

The chain has TRBV20-1 and TRBJ2-1; 11 nucleotides line up with TRBD2. V shed 0 bases and J 2 bases; nucleotides not matched to a gene: 3. This CDR3 is built from 16 residues. Germline loops: CDR1 DFQATT, CDR2 SNEGSKA (reference sequence). Here the CDR3 reads CSARELAGEPYNEQFF. Here the CDR3 DNA reads TGCAGTGCTAGAGAACTAGCGGGAGAACCCTACAATGAGCAGTTCTTC.

The genes are TRBV29-1 and TRBJ1-2; TRBD1 is a possible D gene (5 bases). The V and J ends lost 7 bases and 8 bases respectively, with 17 bases between them. The CDR3 is made up of 12 amino acids. Germline CDR1 SQVTM, CDR2 ANQGSEA. The CDR3 reads CSAGEGARGYTF. CDR3 bases: TGCAGCGCCGGAGAAGGGGCGCGGGGCTACACCTTC.

V gene TRBV12-3 or TRBV12-4 combines with J gene TRBJ1-2, with 7 bases lining up with TRBD1. This CDR3 has 15 amino acids. Trimming cost V 6 bases and J 6 bases; bases outside gene matches: 13. The CDR3 DNA is TGTGCCAGCAGACCACAGGGGCCGCCCTTGGATGGCTACACCTTC. It specifies CASRPQGPPLDGYTF.

This clonotype was detected ten times or more. CDR3 in DNA: TGTGCCACGGGACAGGGAAACGTTCTCCTCCACTTT. This codes for CATGQGNVLLHF. The rearrangement joins TRBV10-3 to TRBJ1-6, with TRBD1 matching 9 bases. The germline gives CDR1 ENHRY, CDR2 SYGVKD. This CDR3 spans 12 amino acids. J gave up 15 bases and V 10 bases, and 10 bases lay outside the gene matches.

This clonotype was recorded many times. The J gene is TRBJ1-6, the V gene TRBV7-3; D gene uncertain. This CDR3 spans 16 amino acids. Germline loops: CDR1 SGHTA, CDR2 FQGTGA. Trimming stripped 5 bases from V and 7 bases from J, with 18 bases between. The CDR3 reads CASSPRSRIENSPLHF. CDR3 nucleotide sequence: TGTGCCAGCAGCCCCCGATCCCGAATAGAGAATTCACCCCTCCACTTT.

At least ten counts were recorded for this clonotype. This chain connects TRBV7-8 to TRBJ1-2; a possible D gene is TRBD1 (5 bases). Per germline, CDR1 SGHVS and CDR2 FQNEAQ. This CDR3 is built from 12 residues. V lost 8 bases and J lost 6, with 13 bases in between. CDR3 DNA: TGTGCCAGCGCCCGGGGCGGGGATGGCTACACCTTC. Residues: CASARGGDGYTF. Full variable domain (outside the CDR3, taken from reference TRBV7-8 and TRBJ1-2): GAGVSQSPRYKVAKRGQDVALRCDPISGHVSLFWYQQALGQGPEFLTYFQNEAQLDKSGLPSDRFFAERPEGSVSTLKIQRTQQEDSAVYLCASARGGDGYTFGSGTRLTVV.

This clonotype was detected only a few times. The chain is built from TRBV29-1 and TRBJ2-7, with TRBD2 matching over 7 bases. The CDR3 is 13 amino acids. In germline, CDR1 is SQVTM, CDR2 ANQGSEA. The V segment lost 4 bases and the J segment 6 bases; nucleotides outside the gene matches: 9. CDR3 amino acids: CSVVGEGMGEQYF. The CDR3 DNA follows: TGCAGCGTTGTCGGGGAGGGAATGGGCGAGCAGTACTTC.

This clonotype showed up just once. V gene TRBV7-9 combines with J gene TRBJ2-3; perhaps D is TRBD1 or TRBD2 (5 bases each). Germline CDR1 is SEHNR and CDR2 is FQNEAQ (reference sequence). The CDR3 covers 13 residues. The V end lost 5 bases, the J end lost 4 bases, and 10 bases lay between the germline ends. The CDR3, as DNA: TGTGCCAGCAGCCCAGGGACGGCAGATACGCAGTATTTT. Its protein is CASSPGTADTQYF.

This clonotype was observed many times. This chain uses TRBV20-1 with TRBJ2-7; 8 bases are shared with TRBD1. The junction had 5 bases not matched to a gene; V was cut back by 3 bases and J by 4 bases. Germline V gene data show CDR1 as DFQATT and CDR2 as SNEGSKA (reference sequence). This CDR3 is built from 13 residues. CDR3 sequence (DNA): TGCAGTGCTAGGCAGGGGGCAGGGTACGAGCAGTACTTC. Its translation: CSARQGAGYEQYF.

This clonotype was observed many times. The V call is TRBV19, the J call TRBJ1-6; no clear D. V dropped 4 bases and J dropped 7 bases, with 17 bases sitting between them. Per germline, CDR1 LNHDA and CDR2 SQIVND (reference sequence). The CDR3 has 16 amino acids. CDR3 nucleotide sequence: TGTGCCAGTAGTAACACGGCAGCAGTTGGGAATTCACCCCTCCACTTT. This codes for CASSNTAAVGNSPLHF. The full variable domain, its missing parts supplied by reference TRBV19 and TRBJ1-6, is DGGITQSPKYLFRKEGQNVTLSCEQNLNHDAMYWYRQDPGQGLRLIYYSQIVNDFQKGDIAEGYSVSREKKESFPLTVTSAQKNPTAFYLCASSNTAAVGNSPLHFGNGTRLTVT.

This clonotype turned up a few times. J is TRBJ2-3 and V is TRBV7-2, with a weak D call TRBD1 (6 bases). The V end lost 0 bases, the J end lost 9 bases, and 10 bases lay between the germline ends. From germline, CDR1 is SGHTA and CDR2 FQGNSA. This CDR3 contains 13 residues. CDR3 sequence: CASSLARQGTQYF. CDR3 nucleotides: TGTGCCAGCAGCTTAGCGCGGCAGGGGACGCAGTATTTT.

The V call is TRBV5-1, the J call TRBJ1-1; D ambiguous. Germline CDR1 reads SGHRS; CDR2 reads YFSETQ. This CDR3 region has 15 residues. V was trimmed by 0 bases and J by 6 bases, leaving 15 bases between them. The CDR3 loop is CASSLGSGRAAEAFF. The CDR3 coding sequence is TGCGCCAGCAGCTTGGGTTCGGGGAGAGCGGCTGAAGCTTTCTTT. The whole variable domain, remainder taken from reference TRBV5-1 and TRBJ1-1, is KAGVTQTPRYLIKTRGQQVTLSCSPISGHRSVSWYQQTPGQGLQFLFEYFSETQRNKGNFPGRFSGRQFSNSRSEMNVSTLELGDSALYLCASSLGSGRAAEAFFGQGTRLTVV.

About this clonotype itself: One base away lies a much larger clone, so this may be a sequencing read error. The chain has TRBV2 and TRBJ1-1; 8 nucleotides match TRBD1. Trimming at V came to 8 bases and at J to 7 bases, leaving 9 bases not matched to a gene. CDR1 is SNHLY, CDR2 FYNNEI, per germline. The CDR3 length is 13 residues. The CDR3 nucleotides are TGTGCCAGCGGTCCACAGGGGGAGGGTGAAGCTTTCTTT. It encodes CASGPQGEGEAFF. Based on the CDR3 plus reference TRBV2 and TRBJ1-1, the full variable domain is EPEVTQTPSHQVTQMGQEVILRCVPISNHLYFYWYRQILGQKVEFLVSFYNNEISEKSEIFDDQFSVERPDGSNFTLKIRSTKLEDSAMYFCASGPQGEGEAFFGQGTRLTVV.

This clonotype turned up a few times. CDR3 in DNA: TGTGCCAGCAGCTTACAGGGGGCCACCTTC. This encodes CASSLQGATF. The chain joins TRBV7-4 to TRBJ1-2; 8 bases line up with TRBD1. The ends lost 2 bases at V and 13 bases at J; junction bases unmatched: 0. CDR3 length equals 10 residues. The germline CDR1 and CDR2 sequences are SGHVT and SQSDAQ. Supplemented by reference TRBV7-4 and TRBJ1-2, the full variable domain reads GAGVSQSPRYKVAKRGRDVALRCDSISGHVTLYWYRQTLGQGSEVLTYSQSDAQRDKSGRPSGRFSAERPERSVSTLKIQRTEQGDSAVYLCASSLQGATFGSGTRLTVV.

The chain combines TRBV18 with TRBJ1-5; D is ambiguous. The DNA matches TRBJ2-3 better at its end, which makes the J call doubtful. The CDR3 has 14 residues. Germline V lookup: CDR1 KGHSH, CDR2 LQKENI. The CDR3 DNA reads as TGTGCCAGCTCACCACCCTATAGCAATCAGCCCCAGTATTTT. Its protein is CASSPPYSNQPQYF.

The chain uses TRBV10-3 and TRBJ1-5, with no clear D. The CDR3 length is 12 residues. V dropped 6 bases and J dropped 3 bases, with 6 bases sitting between them. The V gene's germline CDR1 is ENHRY and CDR2 SYGVKD. CDR3 residues: CAISPNNQPQHF. Here the CDR3 DNA reads TGTGCCATCAGCCCTAACAATCAGCCCCAGCATTTT.

This clonotype was detected many times. The rearrangement joins TRBV2 to TRBJ2-3, with TRBD1 matching 7 bases. J lost 4 bases, V lost 4 bases, and 5 bases had no gene match. Germline CDR1 SNHLY, CDR2 FYNNEI. The CDR3 sequence is 14 residues long. Here the CDR3 reads CASSGQGGPDTQYF. CDR3 DNA: TGTGCCAGCAGTGGACAGGGTGGCCCAGATACGCAGTATTTT.